The next 14 T cell receptor beta chains were all read from a single sample in a study of OX40 agonist ivuxolimab in advanced cancers. The repertoire was sequenced with immunoSEQ multiplex PCR; TCRdb's copy has only in-frame clones and lacks some. The table lists 15,000 to 20,000 clones, roughly 60% of them singletons. The source material was CD4+ or CD8+ T cells sorted from blood, sampled in a trial of the OX40 agonist ivuxolimab. Receptors originate from an adult with an advanced solid tumor such as melanoma, head and neck, liver or kidney cancer.

In this sample, this clone turned up a few times. The J gene is TRBJ1-6, the V gene TRBV5-4; D not resolved. The CDR3 length is 12 residues. Trimming cost V 6 bases and J 10 bases, with 11 bases left between them. Germline lookup yields CDR1 SGHNT and CDR2 YYREEE (reference sequence). The CDR3 spells CASKGGGSPLHF. The CDR3 region has the DNA TGTGCCAGCAAAGGAGGTGGGTCACCCCTCCACTTT. Looking up the rest from reference TRBV5-4 and TRBJ1-6 gives the full variable domain: ETGVTQSPTHLIKTRGQQVTLRCSSQSGHNTVSWYQQALGQGPQFIFQYYREEENGRGNFPPRFSGLQFPNYSSELNVNALELDDSALYLCASKGGGSPLHFGNGTRLTVT.

V usage is TRBV21-1 and J usage is TRBJ2-7; no DNA check was done on the table's D call, TRBD2. TRBV21-1 is a pseudogene. This CDR3 contains 13 residues. The DNA of the CDR3 is TGTGCCAGCAGCAAAATGAGGGTCCACGAGCAGTACTTC. Its protein is CASSKMRVHEQYF.

V gene TRBV7-8 combines with J gene TRBJ2-5, with D tentatively TRBD2 (5 bases). This CDR3 has 15 residues. V was shortened by 5 bases and J by 1 base, with 14 bases between the two germline ends. CDR1 and CDR2 from the germline V gene are SGHVS and FQNEAQ. The CDR3 is CASSGRVGSQETQYF. The CDR3 DNA is TGTGCCAGCAGCGGTCGTGTAGGGAGCCAAGAGACCCAGTACTTC.

The CDR3 protein is CASSSLWASDEFF. The CDR3 region has the DNA TGCGCCAGCAGCTCACTTTGGGCTAGCGATGAGTTCTTC. V and J are TRBV4-1 and TRBJ2-1; D perhaps matches TRBD2 (6 bases). The CDR3 runs 13 residues. Germline CDR1 is MGHRA and CDR2 is YSYEKL. V was cut by 5 bases and J by 14 bases, with 19 bases left in between.

The chain links TRBV29-1 to TRBJ2-7, with a tentative D call TRBD1 (5 bases). The CDR3 covers 13 residues. CDR1 and CDR2 from the germline V gene are SQVTM and ANQGSEA. Trimming left V 5 bases short and J 4 bases short, with 15 bases between. In DNA, the CDR3 is TGCAGCGTTTATTCGACAGCTGGTTACGAGCAGTACTTC. This encodes CSVYSTAGYEQYF.

This sequence joins TRBV13 and TRBJ1-2; unclear D gene. CDR1 is PRHDT and CDR2 is FYEKMQ in the germline V gene (reference sequence). The CDR3 has 15 amino acids. V lost 6 bases and J lost 1, with 15 bases in between. The CDR3 DNA reads TGTGCCAGCAGTCAAAACAGAGATCTTAACTATGGCTACACCTTC. Protein product: CASSQNRDLNYGYTF.

The chain couples TRBV2 to TRBJ2-4; a weak D match, TRBD2 (6 bases). Trimming took 6 bases from V and 16 from J, leaving 28 bases between them. This CDR3 region has 15 residues. Looked up from germline, CDR1 is SNHLY and CDR2 is FYNNEI. The CDR3 coding sequence is TGTGCCAGCAGGGAGGGGATTATATTAGCGGCAGGCGAATACTTC. Its translation: CASREGIILAAGEYF.

The rearrangement joins TRBV13 to TRBJ2-7, with no clear D. Between the trimmed V and J ends, which lost 0 bases and 0 bases, there was a span of 0 bases. The CDR3 contains 12 residues. Germline-derived CDR1 and CDR2 are PRHDT and FYEKMQ (reference sequence). The CDR3, as DNA: TGTGCCAGCAGCTTAGGCTCCTACGAGCAGTACTTC. Translating gives CASSLGSYEQYF.

This clone was counted only a few times. J is TRBJ2-3 and V is TRBV4-2; D unresolved. Trimming took 0 bases from V and 8 from J, leaving 18 bases between them. Looked up from germline, CDR1 is LGHNA and CDR2 is YNFKEQ. This CDR3 contains 16 residues. The CDR3 loop is CASSQDWPGPRVTQYF. CDR3 bases: TGTGCCAGCAGCCAAGATTGGCCCGGACCCCGAGTTACGCAGTATTTT.

This chain joins TRBV28 and TRBJ2-3; D unclear. This CDR3 has 17 amino acids. Germline V lookup: CDR1 MDHEN, CDR2 SYDVKM. The V gene lost 6 bases and the J gene lost 2 bases, with 21 bases spanning the gap. The CDR3 coding sequence is TGTGCCAGCAGCGGCGCTGGCTCCCCCCCAGACACAGATACGCAGTATTTT. Residues: CASSGAGSPPDTDTQYF.

This chain joins TRBV7-9 and TRBJ1-6; 7 positions match TRBD1. The CDR3 contains 15 residues. Trimming removed 5 bases from V and 13 bases from J; junction bases left unmatched: 14. Germline values: CDR1 SEHNR, CDR2 FQNEAQ (reference sequence). CDR3 region: CASSPPDRAAGPLHF. Written as DNA, the CDR3 is TGTGCCAGCAGCCCCCCCGACAGGGCGGCAGGGCCCCTCCACTTT.

The V gene is TRBV10-3, the J gene TRBJ2-1; D gene ambiguous. The CDR3 covers 12 residues. Per germline, CDR1 ENHRY and CDR2 SYGVKD. The V and J ends lost 0 bases and 9 bases respectively, with 6 bases between them. DNA of the CDR3: TGTGCCATCAGTGAGTCTGAGGTTGAGCAGTTCTTC. Translating it yields CAISESEVEQFF.

V usage is TRBV29-1 and J usage is TRBJ2-2, with D perhaps TRBD1 or TRBD2 (5 bases each). This CDR3 region has 17 residues. Trimming shortened V by 0 bases and J by 3 bases, and 17 bases separated the two germline ends. Germline lookup yields CDR1 SQVTM and CDR2 ANQGSEA. CDR3: CSVEDIPSGADTGELFF. The CDR3 coding sequence is TGCAGCGTTGAAGATATCCCCTCCGGGGCGGACACCGGGGAGCTGTTTTTT.

V usage is TRBV30 and J usage is TRBJ2-7; the D gene could be TRBD1 or TRBD2 (5 bases each). V gave up 3 bases and J gave up 4 bases, with 13 bases separating them. The length of the CDR3 is 13 residues. Per germline, CDR1 GTSNPN and CDR2 SVGIG (reference sequence). The CDR3 here is CAWRGDSPYEQYF. CDR3 DNA: TGTGCCTGGAGGGGGGATTCGCCATACGAGCAGTACTTC.